The rows below give T cell receptor beta chains drawn from one sample of a study of shared clonotypes between healthy human individuals. Clones were sequenced by immunoSEQ multiplex PCR, and TCRdb holds only the in-frame ones, with some missing. Here the sample spans some 500,000 clones, about 96% being singletons. The specimen was naive CD4+ T cells sorted from blood. Every receptor here comes from a woman in her thirties in good health. CDR3s include the opening cysteine and the closing phenylalanine or tryptophan. The D gene is left open where the match is weak. Some rows mark clone size as missing; the rest say once, few, many or name a class of expanded clone.

d_call: NA
clone_size: NA
j_call: TRBJ2-2
v_call: TRBV28
cdr3_aa: CASSRSPVTGELFF
cdr3_nt: TGTGCCAGCAGCCGATCCCCAGTCACCGGGGAGCTGTTTTTT

d_call: NA
clone_size: NA
j_call: TRBJ2-6
v_call: TRBV6-1
cdr3_aa: CATFRSGANVLTF
cdr3_nt: TGTGCCACCTTCCGCTCTGGGGCCAACGTCCTGACTTTC

d_call: TRBD1
clone_size: NA
j_call: TRBJ1-4
v_call: TRBV28
cdr3_aa: CASSSPGTGDEKLFF
cdr3_nt: TGTGCCAGCAGTTCCCCCGGGACAGGTGATGAAAAACTGTTTTTT

d_call: NA
clone_size: NA
j_call: TRBJ1-2
v_call: TRBV28
cdr3_aa: CASSLAQGYGYTF
cdr3_nt: TGTGCCAGCAGTTTAGCACAGGGCTATGGCTACACCTTC

d_call: TRBD2
clone_size: once
j_call: TRBJ2-7
v_call: TRBV30
cdr3_aa: CAWSASGTRYSHEQYF
cdr3_nt: TGTGCCTGGAGTGCTTCCGGGACTAGGTATTCGCACGAGCAGTACTTC

d_call: NA
clone_size: NA
j_call: TRBJ1-4
v_call: TRBV29-1
cdr3_aa: CSVEGGSGEKLFF
cdr3_nt: TGCAGCGTTGAGGGGGGGTCGGGGGAAAAACTGTTTTTT

d_call: TRBD2
clone_size: NA
j_call: TRBJ2-1
v_call: TRBV5-4
cdr3_aa: CASSFPGRATYNEQFF
cdr3_nt: TGTGCCAGCAGCTTCCCCGGGAGGGCCACCTACAATGAGCAGTTCTTC

d_call: NA
clone_size: NA
j_call: TRBJ1-1
v_call: TRBV28
cdr3_aa: CASRTALNTEAFF
cdr3_nt: TGTGCCAGCCGGACGGCACTGAACACTGAAGCTTTCTTT

d_call: TRBD2
clone_size: NA
j_call: TRBJ2-1
v_call: TRBV28
cdr3_aa: CASSHPLAGEYNEQFF
cdr3_nt: TGTGCCAGCAGCCACCCGTTAGCGGGAGAGTACAATGAGCAGTTCTTC

d_call: NA
clone_size: NA
j_call: TRBJ2-3
v_call: TRBV19
cdr3_aa: CASSVDSGYTDTQYF
cdr3_nt: TGTGCCAGTAGCGTTGATAGCGGCTACACAGATACGCAGTATTTT

d_call: TRBD1
clone_size: NA
j_call: TRBJ2-3
v_call: TRBV19
cdr3_aa: CASSIGPPGTGTQYF
cdr3_nt: TGTGCCAGTAGTATTGGGCCGCCAGGGACAGGTACGCAGTATTTT

d_call: NA
clone_size: NA
j_call: TRBJ2-3
v_call: TRBV10-3
cdr3_aa: CAISEPIDTDTQYF
cdr3_nt: TGTGCCATCAGTGAACCTATTGACACAGATACGCAGTATTTT

d_call: NA
clone_size: NA
j_call: TRBJ2-5
v_call: TRBV11-2
cdr3_aa: CASSWGRAGTQETQYF
cdr3_nt: TGTGCCAGCAGCTGGGGTCGGGCGGGGACCCAAGAGACCCAGTACTTC

d_call: NA
clone_size: NA
j_call: TRBJ1-2
v_call: TRBV11-2
cdr3_aa: CASSDLRAVDGYTF
cdr3_nt: TGTGCCAGCAGCGACCTAAGGGCGGTCGATGGCTACACCTTC

d_call: NA
clone_size: NA
j_call: TRBJ1-3
v_call: TRBV28
cdr3_aa: CASSQGPSGNTIYF
cdr3_nt: TGTGCCAGCAGTCAGGGTCCCTCTGGAAACACCATATATTTT

d_call: NA
clone_size: NA
j_call: TRBJ1-4
v_call: TRBV29-1
cdr3_aa: CSVEDPRFNEKLFF
cdr3_nt: TGCAGCGTTGAAGATCCTAGGTTTAATGAAAAACTGTTTTTT

d_call: NA
clone_size: NA
j_call: TRBJ2-7
v_call: TRBV10-3
cdr3_aa: CAISESGTGHFHEQYF
cdr3_nt: TGTGCCATCAGTGAGTCTGGCACAGGGCACTTCCACGAGCAGTACTTC

d_call: NA
clone_size: NA
j_call: TRBJ1-1
v_call: TRBV7-2
cdr3_aa: CASSPRTTNTEAFF
cdr3_nt: TGTGCCAGCAGCCCGCGGACAACGAACACTGAAGCTTTCTTT

d_call: TRBD2
clone_size: NA
j_call: TRBJ2-7
v_call: TRBV6-1
cdr3_aa: CASSEGLLSGRSGQYF
cdr3_nt: TGTGCCAGCAGTGAAGGACTCCTGAGCGGGAGGTCCGGTCAGTACTTC

d_call: NA
clone_size: NA
j_call: TRBJ2-1
v_call: TRBV6-5
cdr3_aa: CASRSLDFRNEQFF
cdr3_nt: TGTGCCAGCAGATCACTGGACTTCCGAAATGAGCAGTTCTTC

d_call: TRBD2
clone_size: NA
j_call: TRBJ2-1
v_call: TRBV10-1
cdr3_aa: CASSLLGSGVGNEQFF
cdr3_nt: TGCGCCAGCAGTTTACTTGGGAGCGGGGTCGGTAATGAGCAGTTCTTC

d_call: TRBD2
clone_size: NA
j_call: TRBJ2-1
v_call: TRBV4-1
cdr3_aa: CASSQDLNGGTSGRAFMQFF
cdr3_nt: TGCGCCAGCAGCCAAGATCTCAACGGAGGGACTAGCGGGAGGGCCTTTATGCAGTTCTTC

d_call: NA
clone_size: NA
j_call: TRBJ1-4
v_call: TRBV28
cdr3_aa: CASSLWGEKLFF
cdr3_nt: TGTGCCAGCAGTTTATGGGGAGAAAAACTGTTTTTT

d_call: NA
clone_size: NA
j_call: TRBJ2-5
v_call: TRBV7-3
cdr3_aa: CASSRGSLETQYF
cdr3_nt: TGTGCCAGCAGCCGCGGTAGTTTGGAGACCCAGTACTTC

d_call: NA
clone_size: once
j_call: TRBJ2-7
v_call: TRBV10-3
cdr3_aa: CAISDQGGTYEQYF
cdr3_nt: TGTGCCATCAGTGATCAGGGGGGTACCTACGAGCAGTACTTC

d_call: NA
clone_size: few
j_call: TRBJ1-5
v_call: TRBV18
cdr3_aa: CASSPQDTGGNQPQHF
cdr3_nt: TGTGCCAGCTCACCACAGGACACGGGAGGCAATCAGCCCCAGCATTTT

d_call: NA
clone_size: few
j_call: TRBJ1-1
v_call: TRBV7-8
cdr3_aa: CASSLLNENTEAFF
cdr3_nt: TGTGCCAGCAGCTTATTAAACGAGAACACTGAAGCTTTCTTT

d_call: NA
clone_size: once
j_call: TRBJ1-1
v_call: TRBV18
cdr3_aa: CASSQGQNTEAFF
cdr3_nt: TGTGCCAGCTCCCAGGGACAGAACACTGAAGCTTTCTTT

d_call: NA
clone_size: NA
j_call: TRBJ2-2
v_call: TRBV28
cdr3_aa: CASSSWTAAFANTGELFF
cdr3_nt: TGTGCCAGCAGTTCCTGGACAGCGGCATTCGCGAACACCGGGGAGCTGTTTTTT

d_call: NA
clone_size: once
j_call: TRBJ2-3
v_call: TRBV6-6
cdr3_aa: CASSYRAGRGTDTQYF
cdr3_nt: TGTGCCAGCAGTTACCGTGCGGGACGGGGGACAGATACGCAGTATTTT

d_call: NA
clone_size: once
j_call: TRBJ2-1
v_call: TRBV10-1
cdr3_aa: CASSDHPADNEQFF
cdr3_nt: TGCGCCAGCAGTGACCACCCCGCAGACAATGAGCAGTTCTTC

d_call: TRBD1
clone_size: NA
j_call: TRBJ2-5
v_call: TRBV27
cdr3_aa: CASSLSGQQETQYF
cdr3_nt: TGTGCCAGCAGTTTATCGGGACAGCAAGAGACCCAGTACTTC

d_call: NA
clone_size: NA
j_call: TRBJ1-1
v_call: TRBV20-1
cdr3_aa: CSAGGYTEAFF
cdr3_nt: TGCAGTGCCGGGGGTTACACTGAAGCTTTCTTT